The following is a TCR beta chain sequence with its context. The target antigen is unknown. The data were taken from a study of beta chain features in type 1 diabetes. Study observations and caveats: Type 1 diabetes patients had TCRB CDR3s that were shorter (moderately but significantly so) in all four CD4+ subsets. PCR might preferentially amplify shorter templates, equally in patients and controls. Any HLA-type effect on TCRB rearrangement remained unresolved here.

The whole isolated RNA underwent reverse transcription, so sequencing captured expressed TCRB transcripts. Approximately 3.6 million reads, on average, came from each naive, central memory and regulatory T cell sample. The data were produced by immunoSEQ multiplex PCR, yet TCRdb's version contains in-frame clones alone and is incomplete. The sample has about 300,000 clones, 13% seen once; the top ten hold 0.015%. The CDR3 has 12 amino acids. Deletions cut 1 base from V and 3 bases from J, with 3 bases between. Germline assignment: CDR1 MGHDK and CDR2 SYGVNS. Input material: naive CD4+ T cells from blood. The TCR was taken from a woman aged 18 to 35 with type 1 diabetes. The V gene is TRBV25-1, the J gene TRBJ1-2; D is unresolved. This CDR3 is CASSESDYGYTF. The CDR3 nucleotides read TGTGCCAGCAGTGAATCCGACTATGGCTACACCTTC.